Listed below are T cell receptor beta chains from one sample, sequenced in a study of T cells in Graves' hyperthyroidism and ophthalmopathy. TCRdb itself ran the multiplex PCR reads through MiXCR, one entry per CDR3 protein. The sample yields a few hundred thousand distinct CDR3 sequences, 12% to 15% seen once. Sequenced material: blood. Source of these receptors: an older woman with Graves' ophthalmopathy. Both conserved end residues are part of each CDR3. Each record gives: clone size, V gene, J gene, CDR3 protein. Size tells how often a clone was seen (once, few, many) or the class of an expanded clone, and some rows leave it out.

size: NA; V: TRBV28; J: TRBJ2-1; CDR3: CASSTGTSGMDEQFF
size: NA; V: TRBV27; J: TRBJ2-4; CDR3: CASSLLGRQTSKNIQYF
size: few; V: TRBV9; J: TRBJ2-7; CDR3: CASSVGPGGTYEQYF
size: many; V: TRBV7-9; J: TRBJ1-6; CDR3: CASSLVGQYGSPLHF
size: many; V: TRBV6-1; J: TRBJ1-2; CDR3: CASRRGTGYGYTF
size: once; V: TRBV10-3; J: TRBJ2-2; CDR3: CAIRRTETGELFF
size: many; V: TRBV28; J: TRBJ1-4; CDR3: CASRPGQYNEKLFF
size: NA; V: TRBV28; J: TRBJ1-5; CDR3: CASSLGRRGRQPQHF
size: few; V: TRBV19; J: TRBJ2-1; CDR3: CASSIDWAPGLAGVGDEQFF
size: few; V: TRBV24-1; J: TRBJ2-7; CDR3: CATSDLSGTGKAEQYF
size: many; V: TRBV5-1; J: TRBJ1-5; CDR3: CASSLGGGEGNQPQHF
size: many; V: TRBV28; J: TRBJ1-1; CDR3: CASSLARGSWGRQRHMNTEAFF
size: NA; V: TRBV28; J: TRBJ2-1; CDR3: CASSGTPGQFF
size: many; V: TRBV9; J: TRBJ1-3; CDR3: CASSGEGAGGGNTIYF
size: many; V: TRBV14; J: TRBJ2-7; CDR3: CASSLSGRAAEQYF
size: many; V: TRBV12-3/TRBV12-4; J: TRBJ2-2; CDR3: CASSRLAGDTGELFF
size: many; V: TRBV28; J: TRBJ2-5; CDR3: CASSSAPGVQETQYF
size: many; V: TRBV2; J: TRBJ2-5; CDR3: CASRVYQETQYF
size: NA; V: TRBV19; J: TRBJ2-2; CDR3: CASGDKNTGELFF
size: many; V: TRBV24-1; J: TRBJ2-5; CDR3: CATSDTRIEETQYF
size: many; V: TRBV30; J: TRBJ1-5; CDR3: CAWSVTGFWQPQHF
size: few; V: TRBV20-1; J: TRBJ2-7; CDR3: CSATPSGSGEQYF
size: few; V: TRBV7-9; J: TRBJ1-4; CDR3: CASSQALRNEKLFF
size: many; V: TRBV12-3/TRBV12-4; J: TRBJ2-7; CDR3: CASSPGTRYEQYF
size: few; V: TRBV9; J: TRBJ1-1; CDR3: CASSGIGTSMNTEAFF
size: NA; V: TRBV11-3; J: TRBJ2-2; CDR3: CASSQGTIGGTGELFF
size: many; V: TRBV18; J: TRBJ2-1; CDR3: CASSPPTGGSYNEQFF
size: few; V: TRBV24-1; J: TRBJ1-5; CDR3: CATSDLGTDQPQHF
size: few; V: TRBV5-1; J: TRBJ2-3; CDR3: CASSPSAVETDTQYF
size: many; V: TRBV5-1; J: TRBJ2-3; CDR3: CASTDRAGHTDTQYF
size: many; V: TRBV18; J: TRBJ2-7; CDR3: CASSPMVAGEFLEQYF
size: few; V: TRBV6-1; J: TRBJ1-2; CDR3: CASSITGVDGYTF
size: NA; V: TRBV29-1; J: TRBJ2-2; CDR3: CSVGSGTGELFF
size: many; V: TRBV2; J: TRBJ2-7; CDR3: CASRGDSAYEQYF
size: many; V: TRBV28; J: TRBJ2-3; CDR3: CASSVVSGSTTDTQYF
size: many; V: TRBV28; J: TRBJ2-7; CDR3: CASSLVSSSYEQYF
size: many; V: TRBV30; J: TRBJ2-1; CDR3: CAWSVSDNEQFF
size: many; V: TRBV6-1; J: TRBJ2-1; CDR3: CASRRGQGRWEQFF
size: many; V: TRBV28; J: TRBJ2-3; CDR3: CASSLKAWTSGRAADTQYF
size: NA; V: TRBV6-2/TRBV6-3; J: TRBJ2-2; CDR3: CASRLLAGGSTGELFF
size: few; V: TRBV28; J: TRBJ2-4; CDR3: CASSKPGTGANIQYF
size: many; V: TRBV5-1; J: TRBJ2-7; CDR3: CASSLAEGVSYEQYF
size: few; V: TRBV6-1; J: TRBJ1-2; CDR3: CASIHTLGRPGGYGYTF
size: many; V: TRBV7-3; J: TRBJ2-1; CDR3: CASSFGDGYNEQFF
size: few; V: TRBV28; J: TRBJ2-1; CDR3: CASSFGGPTLFF
size: NA; V: TRBV7-3; J: TRBJ2-2; CDR3: CASSYGLAGELFF
size: few; V: TRBV4-1; J: TRBJ1-4; CDR3: CASSQGSPNEKLFF
size: many; V: TRBV6-1; J: TRBJ2-5; CDR3: CASSSSRETQYF
size: few; V: TRBV9; J: TRBJ2-1; CDR3: CASSALLGRDNEQFF
size: many; V: TRBV28; J: TRBJ1-4; CDR3: CASRAPGATNEKLFF
size: many; V: TRBV28; J: TRBJ2-7; CDR3: CASRDIGTSGHGAYEQYF
size: NA; V: TRBV7-3; J: TRBJ1-4; CDR3: CASSRRDTRWKLFF
size: many; V: TRBV20-1; J: TRBJ2-1; CDR3: CSARRGSNEQFF
size: many; V: TRBV5-1; J: TRBJ2-1; CDR3: CASSLLAGVNEQFF
size: NA; V: TRBV4-2; J: TRBJ1-2; CDR3: CASSQQGAGIHGYTF